Below are 12 T cell receptor beta chains sequenced from a single sample in a study of cytotoxic CD8 clonotypes in ibrutinib-treated CLL (dated by TCRdb to the early 2020s). The method was the immunoSEQ multiplex PCR assay. TCRdb took this table from immuneACCESS and kept in-frame rearrangements with V and J called. Such tables lack part of the clones; where checked against another copy, unresolved V genes explain under half of the gap, and the rest is unexplained. In this sample the table shows 100,000 to 150,000 clones, around 85% of which occur a single time. The ten largest account for under 2.5% of the sample. The time point label on this specimen signifies: around 25 months on ibrutinib. Sample: PBMCs, taken after 24 months of ibrutinib treatment. The receptors were gathered from a human donor with chronic lymphocytic leukemia.

This clone has ten or more counts. An end of the junction does not agree with germline; a read error may underlie this. The chain carries TRBV27 and TRBJ2-7; D perhaps matches TRBD2 (7 bases). CDR1 and CDR2 (germline): MNHEY, SMNVEV (reference sequence). The length of the CDR3 is 12 residues. Here the CDR3 DNA reads TGTGCCAGCCGGCCTTCGGGGGGCTCTATTTTCTTC. Protein product: CASRPSGGSIFF.

V is TRBV2 and J is TRBJ2-3; 8 nucleotides agree with TRBD2. Germline values: CDR1 SNHLY, CDR2 FYNNEI. The ends lost 1 base at V and 1 base at J; junction bases unmatched: 1. The CDR3 contains 15 residues. This CDR3 reads CASSEVTSGTDTQYF. The DNA of the CDR3 is TGTGCCAGCAGTGAAGTGACTAGCGGCACAGATACGCAGTATTTT.

This clone was observed a few times. This chain joins TRBV28 and TRBJ1-5; perhaps TRBD1 as D (6 bases). Trimming left V 6 bases short and J 9 bases short, with 15 bases between. Germline V gives CDR1 MDHEN, CDR2 SYDVKM. The CDR3 extends over 13 amino acids. CDR3 residues: CASRGAGTTPQHF. The CDR3 DNA follows: TGTGCCAGCAGGGGGGCAGGGACAACGCCCCAGCATTTT.

This chain uses TRBV5-1 with TRBJ2-7; perhaps D is TRBD1 or TRBD2 (6 bases each). Deletions cut 5 bases from V and 7 bases from J, with 19 bases between. The germline CDR1 and CDR2 sequences are SGHRS and YFSETQ. CDR3 length: 14 residues. DNA of the CDR3: TGCGCCAGCAGGCTTAGGGGGGAAGGGGCAGAGCAGTACTTC. This codes for CASRLRGEGAEQYF. The whole variable domain, filled in from reference TRBV5-1 and TRBJ2-7, reads KAGVTQTPRYLIKTRGQQVTLSCSPISGHRSVSWYQQTPGQGLQFLFEYFSETQRNKGNFPGRFSGRQFSNSRSEMNVSTLELGDSALYLCASRLRGEGAEQYFGPGTRLTVT.

This rearrangement joins TRBV18 to TRBJ1-5, with D possibly matching TRBD1 (5 bases). V dropped 0 bases and J dropped 2 bases, with 11 bases sitting between them. CDR1 and CDR2 from the germline V gene are KGHSH and LQKENI. This CDR3 is 16 amino acids long. The chain's CDR3 is CASSPPGVRGNQPQHF. The CDR3 nucleotides are TGTGCCAGCTCACCACCAGGGGTGAGGGGCAATCAGCCCCAGCATTTT.

The chain couples TRBV6-1 to TRBJ2-7; D is uncertain. The V and J ends lost 3 bases and 5 bases respectively, with 17 bases between them. The germline V gene has CDR1 MNHNS and CDR2 SASEGT. This CDR3 is built from 15 residues. Written as DNA, the CDR3 is TGTGCCAGCAGTGACGTGAGTTGGGCCTGGAACGAGCAGTACTTC. Protein: CASSDVSWAWNEQYF.

The chain recombines TRBV6-6 with TRBJ2-2, with D perhaps matching TRBD1 or TRBD2 (5 bases each). The CDR3 is 16 residues long. The V gene's germline CDR1 is MNHNY and CDR2 SVGAGI (reference sequence). Trimming pared 7 bases from V and 1 base from J, leaving 16 bases between. CDR3: CASTHPGLWNTGELFF. The DNA of the CDR3 is TGTGCCAGCACCCACCCGGGGCTCTGGAACACCGGGGAGCTGTTTTTT.

V is TRBV6-5 and J is TRBJ2-1; D unclear. CDR1 MNHEY and CDR2 SVGAGI come from the germline V gene. This CDR3 is 11 amino acids long. V lost 1 base to trimming and J lost 8 bases, with 3 bases between them. The CDR3 protein is CASSYWDEQFF. Written as DNA, the CDR3 is TGTGCCAGCAGTTACTGGGATGAGCAGTTCTTC.

The genes are TRBV25-1 and TRBJ1-2; D possibly corresponds to TRBD1 (5 bases). The CDR3 sequence is 12 residues long. Germline lookup yields CDR1 MGHDK and CDR2 SYGVNS. The germline V and J ends were trimmed by 3 bases and 8 bases, with 10 bases remaining between them. The CDR3 spells CASSEGLVGYTF. As DNA, the CDR3 is TGTGCCAGCAGTGAGGGGCTGGTAGGCTACACCTTC.

The rearrangement joins TRBV7-8 to TRBJ1-6; 7 nucleotides line up with TRBD1. This CDR3 is built from 15 residues. CDR1 and CDR2 from the germline V gene are SGHVS and FQNEAQ. With V trimmed by 5 bases and J by 9 bases, 10 bases remained unmatched. The CDR3 protein is CASSPENRGSSPLHF. In DNA, the CDR3 is TGTGCCAGCAGCCCGGAGAACAGGGGTAGTTCACCCCTCCACTTT.

CDR3 sequence: CASSFRTIRGDTQYF. CDR3 nucleotide sequence: TGTGCCAGCAGCTTTCGGACAATCCGGGGGGATACGCAGTATTTT. This chain uses TRBV7-9 with TRBJ2-3, with D possibly matching TRBD2 (6 bases). CDR3 size: 15 residues. The V end lost 3 bases, the J end lost 6 bases, and 16 bases lay between the germline ends. The germline gives CDR1 SEHNR, CDR2 FQNEAQ (reference sequence).

The chain has TRBV18 and TRBJ1-2; TRBD1 matches at 8 bases. Germline assignment: CDR1 KGHSH and CDR2 LQKENI. The CDR3 covers 15 residues. The ends lost 6 bases at V and 4 bases at J; junction bases unmatched: 10. In DNA, the CDR3 is TGTGCCAGCTCCCTAGACAGGGGTCTGGGCTATGGCTACACCTTC. It translates to CASSLDRGLGYGYTF.